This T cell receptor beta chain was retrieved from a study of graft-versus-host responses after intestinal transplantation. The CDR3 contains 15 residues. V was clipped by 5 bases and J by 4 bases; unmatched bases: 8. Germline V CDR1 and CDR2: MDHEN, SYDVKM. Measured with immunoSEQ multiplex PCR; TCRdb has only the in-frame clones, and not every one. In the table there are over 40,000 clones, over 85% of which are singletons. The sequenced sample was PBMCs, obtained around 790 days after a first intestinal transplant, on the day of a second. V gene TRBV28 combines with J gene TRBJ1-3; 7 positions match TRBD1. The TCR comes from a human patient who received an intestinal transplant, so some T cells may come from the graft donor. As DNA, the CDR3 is TGTGCCAGCAGTAAAGACAGGGTAGGAGGAAACACCATATATTTT. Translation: CASSKDRVGGNTIYF.